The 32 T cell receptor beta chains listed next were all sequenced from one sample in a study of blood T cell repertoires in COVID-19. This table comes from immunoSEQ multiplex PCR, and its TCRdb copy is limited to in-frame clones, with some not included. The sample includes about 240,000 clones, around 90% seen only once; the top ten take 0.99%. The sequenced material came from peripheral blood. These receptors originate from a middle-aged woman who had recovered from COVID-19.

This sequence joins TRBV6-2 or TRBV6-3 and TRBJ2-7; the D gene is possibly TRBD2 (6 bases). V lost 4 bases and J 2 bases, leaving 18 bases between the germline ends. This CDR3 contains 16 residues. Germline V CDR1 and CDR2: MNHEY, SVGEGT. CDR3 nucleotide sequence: TGTGCCAGCAGTTCCCCCGGAGGGCAGACCCCCTACGAGCAGTACGTC. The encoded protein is CASSSPGGQTPYEQYV.

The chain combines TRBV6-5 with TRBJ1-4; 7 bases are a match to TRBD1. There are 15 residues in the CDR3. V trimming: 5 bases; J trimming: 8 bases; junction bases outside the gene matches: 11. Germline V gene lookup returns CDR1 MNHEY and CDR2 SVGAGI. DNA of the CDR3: TGTGCCAGCAGTCCCCGGGACAGCCTTGCAGAAAAACTGTTTTTT. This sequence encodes CASSPRDSLAEKLFF.

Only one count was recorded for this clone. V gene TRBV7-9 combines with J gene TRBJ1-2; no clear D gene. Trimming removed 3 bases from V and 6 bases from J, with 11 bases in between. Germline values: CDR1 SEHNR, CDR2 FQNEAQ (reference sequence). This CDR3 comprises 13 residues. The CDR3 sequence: CASSLAERDGYTF. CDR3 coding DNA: TGTGCCAGCAGCTTGGCAGAGAGGGATGGCTACACCTTC.

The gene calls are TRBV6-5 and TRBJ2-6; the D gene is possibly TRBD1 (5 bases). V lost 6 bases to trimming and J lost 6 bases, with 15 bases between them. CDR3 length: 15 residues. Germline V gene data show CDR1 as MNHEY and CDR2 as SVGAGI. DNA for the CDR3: TGTGCCAGCAGGAAGATGGACACGGCGGCCAACGTCCTGACTTTC. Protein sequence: CASRKMDTAANVLTF.

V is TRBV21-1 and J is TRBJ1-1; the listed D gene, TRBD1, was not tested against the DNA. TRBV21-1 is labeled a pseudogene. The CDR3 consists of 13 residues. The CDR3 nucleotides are TGTGCCAGCAGACCACGTCGATCTCAGGCGGCTTTCTTT. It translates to CASRPRRSQAAFF.

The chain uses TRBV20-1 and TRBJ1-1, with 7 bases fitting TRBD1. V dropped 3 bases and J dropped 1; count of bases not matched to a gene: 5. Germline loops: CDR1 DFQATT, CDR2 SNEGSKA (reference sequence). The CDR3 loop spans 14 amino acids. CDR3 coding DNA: TGCAGTGCTAGTTCCAGGGGGACGAACACTGAAGCTTTCTTT. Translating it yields CSASSRGTNTEAFF.

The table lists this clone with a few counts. The CDR3, as DNA: TGCAGTGCTCGGGACATTGGAGGCTACACCTTC. Translated: CSARDIGGYTF. The chain employs TRBV20-1 and TRBJ1-2, with D possibly TRBD1 on 6 matching bases. The germline gives CDR1 DFQATT, CDR2 SNEGSKA (reference sequence). V lost 5 bases and J lost 8, with 12 bases in between. The CDR3 sequence is 11 residues long.

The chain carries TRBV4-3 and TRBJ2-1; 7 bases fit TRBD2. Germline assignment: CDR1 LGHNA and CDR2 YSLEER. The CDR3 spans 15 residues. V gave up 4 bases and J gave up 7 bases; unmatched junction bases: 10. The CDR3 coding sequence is TGCGCCAGCAGCCGAGGACTAGGGGTTGGGAATGAGCAGTTCTTC. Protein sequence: CASSRGLGVGNEQFF.

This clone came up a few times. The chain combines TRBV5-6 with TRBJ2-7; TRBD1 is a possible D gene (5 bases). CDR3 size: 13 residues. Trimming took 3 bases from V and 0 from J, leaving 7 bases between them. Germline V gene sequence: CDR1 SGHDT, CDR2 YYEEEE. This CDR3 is CASSSRASYEQYV. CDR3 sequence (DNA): TGTGCCAGCAGCTCCAGGGCCTCCTACGAGCAGTACGTC.

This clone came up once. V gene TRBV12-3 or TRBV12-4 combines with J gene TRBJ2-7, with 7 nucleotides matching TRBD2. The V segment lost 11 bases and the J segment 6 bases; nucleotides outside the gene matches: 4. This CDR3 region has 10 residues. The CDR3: CAPGGCEQYV. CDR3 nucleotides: TGTGCCCCGGGGGGTTGCGAGCAGTACGTC.

CDR3 nucleotides: TGTGCCAGCAGTGCCCGGGATGAGCAGTTCTTC. Encoded protein: CASSARDEQFF. V and J are TRBV25-1 and TRBJ2-1; D remains unclear. The CDR3 extends over 11 amino acids. In germline, CDR1 is MGHDK, CDR2 SYGVNS. V lost 4 bases and J 8 bases, leaving 6 bases between the germline ends. Variable domain in full (rest from reference TRBV25-1 and TRBJ2-1): EADIYQTPRYLVIGTGKKITLECSQTMGHDKMYWYQQDPGMELHLIHYSYGVNSTEKGDLSSESTVSRIRTEHFPLTLESARPSHTSQYLCASSARDEQFFGPGTRLTVL.

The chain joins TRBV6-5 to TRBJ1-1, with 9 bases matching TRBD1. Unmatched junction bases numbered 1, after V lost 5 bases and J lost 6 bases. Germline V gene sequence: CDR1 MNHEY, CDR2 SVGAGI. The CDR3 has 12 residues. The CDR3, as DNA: TGTGCCAGCAGTACAGGGGGCCCTGAAGCTTTCTTT. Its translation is CASSTGGPEAFF.

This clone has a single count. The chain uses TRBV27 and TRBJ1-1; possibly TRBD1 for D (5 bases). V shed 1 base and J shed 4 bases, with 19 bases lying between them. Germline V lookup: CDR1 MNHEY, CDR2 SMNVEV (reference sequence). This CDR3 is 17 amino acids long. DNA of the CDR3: TGTGCCAGCAGTTTATTGTTGGGGGGAGGACGCGCCACTGAAGCTTTCTTT. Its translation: CASSLLLGGGRATEAFF.

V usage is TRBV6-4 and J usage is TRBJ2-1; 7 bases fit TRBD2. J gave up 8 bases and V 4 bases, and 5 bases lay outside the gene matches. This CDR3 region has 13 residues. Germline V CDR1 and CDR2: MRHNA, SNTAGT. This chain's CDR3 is CASSGTSGHEQFF. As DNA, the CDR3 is TGTGCCAGCAGTGGGACTAGTGGGCATGAGCAGTTCTTC.

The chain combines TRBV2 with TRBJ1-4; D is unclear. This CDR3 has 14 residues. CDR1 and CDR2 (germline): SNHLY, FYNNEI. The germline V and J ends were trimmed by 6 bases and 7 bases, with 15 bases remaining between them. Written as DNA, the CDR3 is TGTGCCAGCAGAATCGGTCCTGGGAGTGAAAAACTGTTTTTT. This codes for CASRIGPGSEKLFF.

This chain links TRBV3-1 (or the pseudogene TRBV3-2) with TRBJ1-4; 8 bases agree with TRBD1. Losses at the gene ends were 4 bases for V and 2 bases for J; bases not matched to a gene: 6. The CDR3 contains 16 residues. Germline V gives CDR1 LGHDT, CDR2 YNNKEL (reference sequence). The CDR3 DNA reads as TGTGCCAGCAGCCTCCGCGACAGGGGCACTAATGAAAAACTGTTTTTT. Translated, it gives CASSLRDRGTNEKLFF.

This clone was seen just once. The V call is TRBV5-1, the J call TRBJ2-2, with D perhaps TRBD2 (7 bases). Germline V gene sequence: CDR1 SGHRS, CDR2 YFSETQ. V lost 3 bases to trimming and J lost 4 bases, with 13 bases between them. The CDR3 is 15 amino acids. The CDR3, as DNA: TGCGCCAGCAGCTGGGGGGGCCTTGGCACCGGGGAGCTGTTTTTT. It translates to CASSWGGLGTGELFF. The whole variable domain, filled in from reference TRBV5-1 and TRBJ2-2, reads KAGVTQTPRYLIKTRGQQVTLSCSPISGHRSVSWYQQTPGQGLQFLFEYFSETQRNKGNFPGRFSGRQFSNSRSEMNVSTLELGDSALYLCASSWGGLGTGELFFGEGSRLTVL.

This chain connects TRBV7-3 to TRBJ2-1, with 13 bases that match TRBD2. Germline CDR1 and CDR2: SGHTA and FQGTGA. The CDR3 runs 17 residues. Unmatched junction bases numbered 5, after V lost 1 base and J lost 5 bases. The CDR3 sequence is CASSLIPGTSGNNEQFF. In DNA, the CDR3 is TGTGCCAGCAGCTTAATTCCCGGGACTAGCGGGAACAATGAGCAGTTCTTC.

The CDR3 loop is CASSVRSGMRDEQFF. The CDR3 bases are TGTGCCAGCAGCGTCCGTAGCGGGATGCGTGATGAGCAGTTCTTC. The chain uses TRBV9 and TRBJ2-1; 8 bases match TRBD2. Germline lookup yields CDR1 SGDLS and CDR2 YYNGEE. With 2 bases clipped from V and 8 bases from J, the junction kept 9 bases outside the gene matches. The CDR3 loop spans 15 amino acids.

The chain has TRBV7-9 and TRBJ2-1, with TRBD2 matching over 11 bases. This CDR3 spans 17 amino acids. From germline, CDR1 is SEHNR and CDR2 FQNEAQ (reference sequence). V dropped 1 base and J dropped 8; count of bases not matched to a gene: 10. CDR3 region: CASSLGSGRVESDEQFF. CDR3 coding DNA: TGTGCCAGCAGCTTAGGTAGCGGGAGGGTGGAAAGCGATGAGCAGTTCTTC.

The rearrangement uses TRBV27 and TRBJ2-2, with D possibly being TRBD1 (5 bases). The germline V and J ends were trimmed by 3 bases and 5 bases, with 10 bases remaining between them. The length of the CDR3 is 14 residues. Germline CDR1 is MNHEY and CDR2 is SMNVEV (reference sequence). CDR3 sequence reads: CASSLGQVTGELFF. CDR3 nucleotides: TGTGCCAGCAGTTTGGGGCAAGTAACCGGGGAGCTGTTTTTT.

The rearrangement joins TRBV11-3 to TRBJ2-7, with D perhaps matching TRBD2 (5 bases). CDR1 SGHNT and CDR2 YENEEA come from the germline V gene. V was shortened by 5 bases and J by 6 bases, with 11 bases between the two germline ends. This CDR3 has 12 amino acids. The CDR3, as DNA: TGTGCCAGCAGCGAGGGCGGTGGCGAGCAGTACTTC. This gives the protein CASSEGGGEQYF.

CDR3 bases: TGTGCCAGCAGCAAAACAGGGGCCGCAGCAACTGAAGCTTTCTTT. Translating gives CASSKTGAAATEAFF. The rearrangement links TRBV7-6 to TRBJ1-1, with 7 positions matching TRBD1. With 5 bases clipped from V and 5 bases from J, the junction kept 11 bases outside the gene matches. Germline lookup yields CDR1 SGHVS and CDR2 FNYEAQ. The CDR3 runs 15 residues.

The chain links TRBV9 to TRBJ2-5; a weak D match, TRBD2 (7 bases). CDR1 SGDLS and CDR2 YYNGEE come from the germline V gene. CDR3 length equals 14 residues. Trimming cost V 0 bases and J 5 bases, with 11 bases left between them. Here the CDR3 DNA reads TGTGCCAGCAGCGTAGGGGGGGGCAAGGAGACCCAGTACTTC. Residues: CASSVGGGKETQYF.

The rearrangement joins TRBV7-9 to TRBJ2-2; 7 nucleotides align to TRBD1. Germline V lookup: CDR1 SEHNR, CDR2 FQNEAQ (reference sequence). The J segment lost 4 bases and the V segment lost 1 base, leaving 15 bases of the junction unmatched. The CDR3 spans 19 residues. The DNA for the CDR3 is TGTGCCAGCAGCTTAGGTGGTGGGACAGCCCGGCCGGGCACCGGGGAGCTGTTTTTT. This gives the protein CASSLGGGTARPGTGELFF. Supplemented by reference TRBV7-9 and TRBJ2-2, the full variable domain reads DTGVSQNPRHKITKRGQNVTFRCDPISEHNRLYWYRQTLGQGPEFLTYFQNEAQLEKSRLLSDRFSAERPKGSFSTLEIQRTEQGDSAMYLCASSLGGGTARPGTGELFFGEGSRLTVL.

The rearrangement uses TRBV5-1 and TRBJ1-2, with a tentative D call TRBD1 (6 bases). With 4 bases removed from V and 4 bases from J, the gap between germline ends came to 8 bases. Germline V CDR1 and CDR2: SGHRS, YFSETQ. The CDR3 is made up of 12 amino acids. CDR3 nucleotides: TGCGCCAGCAGCCAGGACAGCTATGGCTACACCTTC. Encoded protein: CASSQDSYGYTF.

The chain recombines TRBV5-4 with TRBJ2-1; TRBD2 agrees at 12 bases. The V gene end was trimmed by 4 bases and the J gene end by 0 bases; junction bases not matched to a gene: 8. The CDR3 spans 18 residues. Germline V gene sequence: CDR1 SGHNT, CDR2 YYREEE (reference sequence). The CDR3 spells CASSMGLAGLSSYNEQFF. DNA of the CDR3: TGTGCCAGCAGCATGGGACTAGCGGGCCTCAGCTCCTACAATGAGCAGTTCTTC.

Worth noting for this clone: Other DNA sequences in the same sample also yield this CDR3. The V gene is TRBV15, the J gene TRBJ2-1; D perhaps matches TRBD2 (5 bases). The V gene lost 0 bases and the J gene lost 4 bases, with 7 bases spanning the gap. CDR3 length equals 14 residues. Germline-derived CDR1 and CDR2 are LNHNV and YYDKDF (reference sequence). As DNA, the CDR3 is TGTGCCACCAGCAGAGATCGGGGATACAATGAGCAGTTCTTC. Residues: CATSRDRGYNEQFF. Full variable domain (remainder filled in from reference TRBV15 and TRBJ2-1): DAMVIQNPRYQVTQFGKPVTLSCSQTLNHNVMYWYQQKSSQAPKLLFHYYDKDFNNEADTPDNFQSRRPNTSFCFLDIRSPGLGDTAMYLCATSRDRGYNEQFFGPGTRLTVL.

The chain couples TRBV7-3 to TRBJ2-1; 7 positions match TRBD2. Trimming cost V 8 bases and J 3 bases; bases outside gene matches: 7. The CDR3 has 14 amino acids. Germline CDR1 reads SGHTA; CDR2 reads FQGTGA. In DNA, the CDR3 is TGTGCCAGCGCTGGGGGGGTCTTCTACAATGAGCAGTTCTTC. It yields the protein CASAGGVFYNEQFF. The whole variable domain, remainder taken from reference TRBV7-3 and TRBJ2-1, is GAGVSQTPSNKVTEKGKYVELRCDPISGHTALYWYRQSLGQGPEFLIYFQGTGAADDSGLPNDRFFAVRPEGSVSTLKIQRTERGDSAVYLCASAGGVFYNEQFFGPGTRLTVL.

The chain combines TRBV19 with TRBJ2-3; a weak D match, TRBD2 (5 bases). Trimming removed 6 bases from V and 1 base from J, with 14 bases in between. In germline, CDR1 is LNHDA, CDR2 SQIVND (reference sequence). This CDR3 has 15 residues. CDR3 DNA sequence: TGTGCCAGTAGGAAAAGCGGAGCCGGCACAGATACGCAGTATTTT. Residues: CASRKSGAGTDTQYF.

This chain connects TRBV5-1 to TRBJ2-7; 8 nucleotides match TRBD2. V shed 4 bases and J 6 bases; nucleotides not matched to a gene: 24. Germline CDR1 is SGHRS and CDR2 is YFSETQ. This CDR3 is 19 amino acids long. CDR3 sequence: CASSPRGDLAGGGFSEQYF. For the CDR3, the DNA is TGCGCCAGCAGCCCCCGGGGGGATTTGGCGGGAGGCGGTTTCAGCGAGCAGTACTTC. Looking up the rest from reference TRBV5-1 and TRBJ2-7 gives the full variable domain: KAGVTQTPRYLIKTRGQQVTLSCSPISGHRSVSWYQQTPGQGLQFLFEYFSETQRNKGNFPGRFSGRQFSNSRSEMNVSTLELGDSALYLCASSPRGDLAGGGFSEQYFGPGTRLTVT.

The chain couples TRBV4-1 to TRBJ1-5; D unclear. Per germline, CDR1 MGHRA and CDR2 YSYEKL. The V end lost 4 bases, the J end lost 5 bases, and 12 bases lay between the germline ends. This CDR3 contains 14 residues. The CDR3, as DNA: TGCGCCAGCAGCCCAAATCCAGTGTATCAGCCCCAGCATTTT. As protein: CASSPNPVYQPQHF.